These T cell receptor beta chains were read from a single sample in a study of T cell repertoires in cytomegalovirus infection. These receptors have no identified antigens. TCRdb redid the calling of the reads with MiXCR, one entry per CDR3 protein. The table records roughly 500,000 distinct CDR3 sequences, 33% of them present only once. This specimen consisted of cultured PBMCs, obtained from culture after CMV antigen stimulation. Receptors originate from a human donor in good health (CMV status not recorded). Some clones in this sample may be carry-over from other donors' samples. CDR3s include the opening cysteine and the closing phenylalanine or tryptophan. A D gene is named only where the DNA matches it firmly. Not every row has a clone size; where given, it reads once, few, many or a size class.

CDR3 DNA,CDR3 protein,J gene,clone size,V gene,D gene
TGTGCCACCAGTGATTTTCGAGGGACAGGGAAAGATACGCAGTATTTT,CATSDFRGTGKDTQYF,TRBJ2-3,few,TRBV24-1,TRBD1
TGTGCCAGCAGCTTAGTGGGAGGACTTAACGAGCAGTACTTC,CASSLVGGLNEQYF,TRBJ2-7,few,TRBV7-2,-
TGTGCCAGCAGTTCCCATCGGACAGGTCTCAATGTGCAGTTCTTC,CASSSHRTGLNVQFF,TRBJ2-1,-,TRBV6-6,TRBD1
TGTGCCAGCAGGGATCCTCGGGACAGACGACCCTTACAAGAGACCCAGTACTTC,CASRDPRDRRPLQETQYF,TRBJ2-5,few,TRBV7-2,TRBD1
TGCGCCAGCAGCCAAGATTTGACGCCTTTTGAAAGTCAGCCCCAGCATTTT,CASSQDLTPFESQPQHF,TRBJ1-5,few,TRBV4-3,-
TGCAGTGCTGCCCGTTGGGGGGCGAGCACTGAAGCTTTCTTT,CSAARWGASTEAFF,TRBJ1-1,-,TRBV20-1,-
TGTGCCAGCAGCTTAGATCCGGGGCCTTCCTACAATGAGCAGTTCTTC,CASSLDPGPSYNEQFF,TRBJ2-1,-,TRBV11-2,-
TGTGCCAGCAGCTGGGCCGGGACAGGGCCCACTGAAGCTTTCTTT,CASSWAGTGPTEAFF,TRBJ1-1,many,TRBV7-8,TRBD1
TGTGCCAGCCCGTTTAGACACATCAATCAGCCCCAGCATTTT,CASPFRHINQPQHF,TRBJ1-5,few,TRBV7-2,-
TGTGCCAGCAGCTGGGACCCAACGACAGATACGCAGTATTTT,CASSWDPTTDTQYF,TRBJ2-3,-,TRBV5-5,-
TGTGCCAGCAGCCCCCGGTTTCGAGCGACCTCTGGAAACACCATATATTTT,CASSPRFRATSGNTIYF,TRBJ1-3,many,TRBV7-2,-
TGCGCCAGCAGCCCACGTCGGGGGACGGACAGGTCCTACGAGCAGTACTTC,CASSPRRGTDRSYEQYF,TRBJ2-7,-,TRBV5-1,-
TGTGCCAGCAACGACGGTTCTAGCGGCGTCTACGAGCAGTACTTC,CASNDGSSGVYEQYF,TRBJ2-7,-,TRBV6-2/TRBV6-3,TRBD2
TGTGCCAGCAGCCCCCTTCGGGGCCAAGAGACCCAGTACTTC,CASSPLRGQETQYF,TRBJ2-5,-,TRBV5-3,-
-,CASSFLAGGTGELFF,TRBJ2-2,many,TRBV12-3/TRBV12-4,-
TGTGCCAGCAGCCCTGGCCTAGCCCTTCCCTACGAGCAGTACTTC,CASSPGLALPYEQYF,TRBJ2-7,-,TRBV7-2,-
TGTGCCAGTAGCAAGAGACGTACTCTTTGGACGGATGAGCAGTTCTTC,CASSKRRTLWTDEQFF,TRBJ2-1,-,TRBV19,-
TGTGCCAGCTCACCCAGAAACAGGGCCTCGCAGTATTTT,CASSPRNRASQYF,TRBJ2-3,once,TRBV18,-
TGTGCCAGCAGTTACTCTTTTCTCTACAACATTCAGTACTTC,CASSYSFLYNIQYF,TRBJ2-4,few,TRBV6-5,-
TGTGCCAGCAGTTACTCGCGAGACGAGCAGTACTTC,CASSYSRDEQYF,TRBJ2-7,once,TRBV6-6,-
TGTGCCAGCAGACCTACCGGGGAAAACACCGGGGAGCTGTTTTTT,CASRPTGENTGELFF,TRBJ2-2,few,TRBV4-2,-
TGCGCCAGCAGCTTGTACCTAGCTGGGGGTGACAATGAGCAGTTCTTC,CASSLYLAGGDNEQFF,TRBJ2-1,few,TRBV5-1,-
TGTGCCAGCAGTTACCCGGGACCGATCGGGTTTGGCTACACCTTC,CASSYPGPIGFGYTF,TRBJ1-2,-,TRBV6-2/TRBV6-3,-
TGTGCCAGCAGTCCGTGGGGAGGGCCCTACAATGAGCAGTTCTTC,CASSPWGGPYNEQFF,TRBJ2-1,few,TRBV12-3/TRBV12-4,TRBD2
TGTGCCAGCAGTTACCCCGTCAGCGGGAGGGCCGAAGATACGCAGTATTTT,CASSYPVSGRAEDTQYF,TRBJ2-3,few,TRBV6-6,TRBD2
TGCGCCAGCAGCTTGGCTGACGGGGACAATGAGCAGTTCTTC,CASSLADGDNEQFF,TRBJ2-1,-,TRBV5-1,-
TGTGCCAGCACCACCGGGCTAGCGGGAGCGAATGAGCAGTTCTTC,CASTTGLAGANEQFF,TRBJ2-1,-,TRBV7-9,TRBD2
TGTGCCAGCAGTGACTCGACAGGGGGCAATGAGCAGTTCTTC,CASSDSTGGNEQFF,TRBJ2-1,-,TRBV6-4,TRBD1
TGTGCCAGTACTCCCGGTTGGGGGGGGGACACTGAAGCTTTCTTT,CASTPGWGGDTEAFF,TRBJ1-1,few,TRBV19,-
TGTGCCAGCAGGAGCGGGACAGGGCTAACTAATGAAAAACTGTTTTTT,CASRSGTGLTNEKLFF,TRBJ1-4,-,TRBV6-6,TRBD1
TGTGCCAGCAGACCGACAGGGGGCCCTGGCTACACCTTC,CASRPTGGPGYTF,TRBJ1-2,-,TRBV6-5,TRBD1
TGTGCCAGCAGCCAAGAAACAGGGGTGAGCGGCTACACCTTC,CASSQETGVSGYTF,TRBJ1-2,-,TRBV3-1,TRBD1
TGTGCCAGTAGTATAGTTGGGGGGACTGAAGCTTTCTTT,CASSIVGGTEAFF,TRBJ1-1,few,TRBV19,-
TGTGCCAGCAGCCAATCCTCCGTTAGGGGTTCAAATGAGCAGTTCTTC,CASSQSSVRGSNEQFF,TRBJ2-1,-,TRBV7-3,-
TGTGCCAGCAGTCTCCCCCGAAGTAGCGGGCAAGAGACCCAGTACTTC,CASSLPRSSGQETQYF,TRBJ2-5,-,TRBV6-8,TRBD2
TGTGCCAGCAGTTATCCGGGTACCTCGCGGGACACCACTGAAGCTTTCTTT,CASSYPGTSRDTTEAFF,TRBJ1-1,-,TRBV6-2/TRBV6-3,-
TGTGCCAGCAAAAACGACGGACAGAACACCGGGGAGCTGTTTTTT,CASKNDGQNTGELFF,TRBJ2-2,-,TRBV6-2/TRBV6-3,-
TGTGCCAGCAGCTCCCCCCGGGACAGAGACTCCTACGAGCAGTACTTC,CASSSPRDRDSYEQYF,TRBJ2-7,few,TRBV7-9,TRBD1
TGTGCCAGCAGTTTATCACCAGACGGCCGATATGGCTACACCTTC,CASSLSPDGRYGYTF,TRBJ1-2,-,TRBV27,-
TGTGCCAGCAGCTTTCGTGGGCAGGCAACAGATACGCAGTATTTT,CASSFRGQATDTQYF,TRBJ2-3,-,TRBV5-5,-
TGTGCCAGCAGCTTAGTTGTGGGTGCTGAAGCTTTCTTT,CASSLVVGAEAFF,TRBJ1-1,-,TRBV11-2,-
TGTGCCAGCAGCTTAGATCAAGGGGTCGGGGAGCTGTTTTTT,CASSLDQGVGELFF,TRBJ2-2,-,TRBV11-3,-
TGTGCCACCAGTGGGAACAGGGCGTCAGGGGGTGAGCAGTTCTTC,CATSGNRASGGEQFF,TRBJ2-1,few,TRBV24-1,TRBD1